These 17 T cell receptor beta chains came from one sample sequenced in a study of blood T cell repertoires in COVID-19. TCRdb keeps only in-frame clones here, not all; method: immunoSEQ multiplex PCR. Among approximately 97,000 clones listed, roughly 92% were seen once. What was sequenced was peripheral blood. All receptors come from a woman aged 45-60 years with COVID-19, enrolled during active disease.

The rearrangement uses TRBV5-1 and TRBJ1-1; D unclear. Germline values: CDR1 SGHRS, CDR2 YFSETQ. The V end lost 5 bases, the J end lost 6 bases, and 11 bases lay between the germline ends. CDR3 length: 12 residues. The CDR3 coding sequence is TGCGCCAGCAGGGAGGGAGCGGCTGAAGCTTTCTTT. Translating it yields CASREGAAEAFF.

CDR3 loop: CASSLTDSYNEQFF. The CDR3 DNA reads as TGCGCCAGCAGCTTGACAGACTCCTACAATGAGCAGTTCTTC. This rearrangement joins TRBV5-1 to TRBJ2-1; the D is unclear. Trimming took off 1 base at V and 0 bases at J, with 5 bases between the two ends. The CDR3 length is 14 residues. The germline gives CDR1 SGHRS, CDR2 YFSETQ.

The chain uses TRBV19 and TRBJ1-1; D is unclear. The V end was cut by 6 bases, the J end by 0 bases, with 8 bases between. CDR3 size: 13 residues. Germline CDR1 LNHDA, CDR2 SQIVND (reference sequence). The CDR3 region has the DNA TGTGCCAGTAGGTATCAGATGAACACTGAAGCTTTCTTT. It encodes CASRYQMNTEAFF.

The chain links TRBV29-1 to TRBJ2-1; TRBD1 aligns across 7 bases. Germline trimming cut 6 bases from V and 10 bases from J; bases unmatched to any gene: 6. The CDR3 length is 11 residues. Per germline, CDR1 SQVTM and CDR2 ANQGSEA. The CDR3, as DNA: TGCAGCGTCCCGACAGGGTTGGAGCAGTTCTTC. As protein: CSVPTGLEQFF.

The chain uses TRBV29-1 and TRBJ1-3, with 7 bases lining up with TRBD1. This CDR3 spans 14 amino acids. The V and J ends lost 6 bases and 3 bases, in that order; junction bases with no gene match: 8. Germline CDR1 reads SQVTM; CDR2 reads ANQGSEA. The CDR3 DNA follows: TGCAGCGTCGAGACAGGGTTTAGTGGAAACACCATATATTTT. Its protein is CSVETGFSGNTIYF.

CDR3 sequence reads: CASSSLRGLFTDTQYF. CDR3 nucleotides: TGTGCCAGCAGCTCCCTTAGGGGACTTTTCACAGATACGCAGTATTTT. This chain connects TRBV5-6 to TRBJ2-3, with a weak D call TRBD2 (6 bases). Germline V gene lookup returns CDR1 SGHDT and CDR2 YYEEEE. The V end lost 3 bases, the J end lost 2 bases, and 16 bases lay between the germline ends. This CDR3 comprises 16 residues.

The chain couples TRBV9 to TRBJ2-2; D is ambiguous. In germline, CDR1 is SGDLS, CDR2 YYNGEE. The CDR3 loop spans 15 amino acids. Trimming pared 4 bases from V and 5 bases from J, leaving 15 bases between. The CDR3 region is CASSPGSSTTGELFF. The DNA for the CDR3 is TGTGCCAGCAGCCCCGGGTCCTCAACTACCGGGGAGCTGTTTTTT.

The chain recombines TRBV5-1 with TRBJ1-1, with D uncertain. Trimming removed 1 base at V and 10 bases at J, with 17 bases between. The CDR3 is 14 residues long. Per germline, CDR1 SGHRS and CDR2 YFSETQ. The CDR3 nucleotides read TGCGCCAGCAGCTTGCCCGGGGATTCGCGTCGAGCTTTCTTT. Its protein is CASSLPGDSRRAFF. The whole variable domain, remainder taken from reference TRBV5-1 and TRBJ1-1, is KAGVTQTPRYLIKTRGQQVTLSCSPISGHRSVSWYQQTPGQGLQFLFEYFSETQRNKGNFPGRFSGRQFSNSRSEMNVSTLELGDSALYLCASSLPGDSRRAFFGQGTRLTVV.

The chain uses TRBV12-5 and TRBJ1-5; 7 bases fit TRBD1. Trimming cost V 3 bases and J 7 bases; bases outside gene matches: 15. The CDR3 spans 17 residues. Germline V CDR1 and CDR2: LGHNT, FRNRAP. CDR3 sequence (DNA): TGTGCTAGTGGTTTAAGAGTGGGAGACAGGGACTTGCAGCCCCAGCATTTT. It encodes CASGLRVGDRDLQPQHF. The variable domain in full, completed from reference TRBV12-5 and TRBJ1-5, reads DARVTQTPRHKVTEMGQEVTMRCQPILGHNTVFWYRQTMMQGLELLAYFRNRAPLDDSGMPKDRFSAEMPDATLATLKIQPSEPRDSAVYFCASGLRVGDRDLQPQHFGDGTRLSIL.

The gene calls are TRBV5-6 and TRBJ1-2; TRBD1 matches at 7 bases. V trimming: 7 bases; J trimming: 7 bases; junction bases outside the gene matches: 7. Germline lookup yields CDR1 SGHDT and CDR2 YYEEEE. The CDR3 contains 12 residues. The CDR3 DNA follows: TGTGCCAGCGTCGACAGGGTTGGTGGCTACACCTTC. Residues: CASVDRVGGYTF.

This chain connects TRBV10-2 to TRBJ1-1, with no clear D. The V gene's germline CDR1 is WSHSY and CDR2 SAAADI. Trimming took off 6 bases at V and 0 bases at J, with 8 bases between the two ends. CDR3 length: 13 amino acids. The CDR3 bases are TGCGCCAGCAGGCGTGTACTGAACACTGAAGCTTTCTTT. Translating it yields CASRRVLNTEAFF.

The chain links TRBV29-1 to TRBJ1-4; no clear D gene. Germline V gives CDR1 SQVTM, CDR2 ANQGSEA. This CDR3 spans 14 amino acids. Between the trimmed V and J ends, which lost 4 bases and 7 bases, there was a span of 16 bases. The CDR3 DNA is TGCAGCGTTGGCCTTGTGGGGAGGAGTGAAAAACTGTTTTTT. Translated, it gives CSVGLVGRSEKLFF.

The chain recombines TRBV19 with TRBJ2-7, with 12 nucleotides matching TRBD1. The V gene's germline CDR1 is LNHDA and CDR2 SQIVND (reference sequence). V trimming: 10 bases; J trimming: 7 bases; junction bases outside the gene matches: 17. This CDR3 has 16 residues. The CDR3 sequence: CAKLPGPGQGAGEQYV. CDR3 sequence (DNA): TGTGCCAAATTACCGGGTCCGGGACAGGGGGCGGGAGAGCAGTACGTC.

The chain is built from TRBV28 and TRBJ1-1; TRBD1 might be the D (6 bases). The CDR3 has 15 amino acids. Germline-derived CDR1 and CDR2 are MDHEN and SYDVKM. V lost 2 bases and J lost 5, with 15 bases in between. The CDR3 region is CASSLLGAQGTEAFF. CDR3 in DNA: TGTGCCAGCAGTTTACTAGGGGCACAGGGAACTGAAGCTTTCTTT.

This rearrangement joins TRBV24-1 to TRBJ1-5; TRBD1 matches 7 bases. The trim removed 5 bases at V and 0 bases at J, leaving 3 bases unmatched. From germline, CDR1 is KGHDR and CDR2 SFDVKD. This CDR3 region has 15 residues. CDR3 bases: TGTGCCACCAGTGGGGGACAGAGTAGCAATCAGCCCCAGCATTTT. Translating gives CATSGGQSSNQPQHF.

With respect to this clone: In the same sample, other DNA sequences code for this CDR3. The chain recombines TRBV19 with TRBJ1-1; TRBD1 is a possible D gene (5 bases). The CDR3 sequence is 13 residues long. Trimming cost V 5 bases and J 1 base, with 8 bases left between them. The germline CDR1 and CDR2 sequences are LNHDA and SQIVND (reference sequence). DNA of the CDR3: TGTGCCAGTAGTCTGGGGGGGAACACTGAAGCTTTCTTT. Protein product: CASSLGGNTEAFF. Based on the CDR3 plus reference TRBV19 and TRBJ1-1, the full variable domain is DGGITQSPKYLFRKEGQNVTLSCEQNLNHDAMYWYRQDPGQGLRLIYYSQIVNDFQKGDIAEGYSVSREKKESFPLTVTSAQKNPTAFYLCASSLGGNTEAFFGQGTRLTVV.

The J gene is TRBJ1-2, the V gene TRBV5-1, with D unresolved. V lost 0 bases and J lost 4, with 10 bases in between. The germline V gene encodes CDR1 SGHRS and CDR2 YFSETQ. The CDR3 has 14 amino acids. CDR3 sequence: CASSLGSPGYGYTF. Here the CDR3 DNA reads TGCGCCAGCAGCTTGGGGTCTCCCGGCTATGGCTACACCTTC.